The 19 T cell receptor beta chains below were found in one sample sequenced in a study of blood T cells in healthy people across ages (dated by TCRdb to 2013 to 2016). The library relied on 5' RACE. Reads for this sample came from an Illumina HiSeq 2500. A second PCR of about 6 to 12 cycles was run with a J-beta primer mix and a sample-barcoded 5' primer. TCRdb cleaned the public reads at Q25 with fastp, built clones with MiXCR and kept in-frame beta chains. Under each unique CDR3 protein, matching rows form one entry showing the most common genes and DNA. This sample has some 760,000 distinct CDR3 sequences in its table, and roughly 25% of those were observed once. The biggest ten clones account for under 10% of the sample. The same specimen was also included in a second study, on T cells of mothers and their children.

Sequencing was carried out using blood. These receptors all come from a boy aged 10-17 years in good health.

Only a few counts were recorded for this clonotype. The chain is built from TRBV5-6 and TRBJ2-5; D possibly matches TRBD1 or TRBD2 (6 bases each). The CDR3 runs to 16 residues. Germline values: CDR1 SGHDT, CDR2 YYEEEE. V lost 0 bases and J 5 bases, leaving 17 bases between the germline ends. The CDR3 spells CASSLGLGGLRETQYF. The CDR3 bases are TGTGCCAGCAGCTTGGGTTTGGGGGGCTTACGGGAGACCCAGTACTTC.

This sequence joins TRBV10-3 and TRBJ1-1; TRBD1 agrees at 7 bases. CDR1 is ENHRY and CDR2 is SYGVKD in the germline V gene. CDR3 size: 14 residues. The junction had 4 bases not matched to a gene; V was cut back by 4 bases and J by 2 bases. This CDR3 reads CAISADRANTEAFF. CDR3 nucleotide sequence: TGTGCCATCAGTGCTGACAGGGCTAACACTGAAGCTTTCTTT.

The chain uses TRBV29-1 and TRBJ2-7; 11 bases map to TRBD2. The CDR3 spans 13 residues. Germline loops: CDR1 SQVTM, CDR2 ANQGSEA. Unmatched junction bases numbered 2, after V lost 6 bases and J lost 1 base. In nucleotides, the CDR3 is TGCAGCGTCGCTAGCGGGAGGTCCTACGAGCAGTACTTC. Residues: CSVASGRSYEQYF.

This clonotype occurred many times. V gene TRBV7-2 combines with J gene TRBJ2-5, with 8 bases aligning to TRBD2. CDR1 and CDR2 from the germline V gene are SGHTA and FQGNSA. There are 15 residues in the CDR3. V lost 6 bases, J lost 4 bases, and 10 bases stayed unmatched. The CDR3 here is CASRSGGPVVETQYF. DNA for the CDR3: TGTGCCAGCAGATCGGGAGGGCCGGTTGTAGAGACCCAGTACTTC.

The V call is TRBV27, the J call TRBJ2-7, with 8 bases aligning to TRBD1. This CDR3 has 14 residues. Germline lookup yields CDR1 MNHEY and CDR2 SMNVEV (reference sequence). After removal of 3 bases from V and 6 bases from J, the junction contained 7 bases not matched to a gene. CDR3 region: CASSFVTGGREQYF. CDR3 nucleotide sequence: TGTGCCAGCAGTTTTGTTACAGGGGGACGCGAGCAGTACTTC.

This clonotype was seen a handful of times. This chain joins TRBV27 and TRBJ2-7; 8 bases map to TRBD1. The CDR3 covers 10 residues. The germline CDR1 and CDR2 sequences are MNHEY and SMNVEV (reference sequence). Trimming at V came to 8 bases and at J to 13 bases, leaving 7 bases not matched to a gene. As DNA, the CDR3 is TGTGCCAGCTACGGACAGGGAGACTACTTC. Residues: CASYGQGDYF.

V usage is TRBV3-1 and J usage is TRBJ2-2; D possibly corresponds to TRBD1 (6 bases). Germline V gene sequence: CDR1 LGHDT, CDR2 YNNKEL (reference sequence). This CDR3 contains 16 residues. Trimming cost V 4 bases and J 6 bases, with 18 bases left between them. CDR3 sequence: CASSPFIGQRAGELFF. The CDR3 nucleotides read TGTGCCAGCAGCCCATTTATAGGACAGAGGGCCGGGGAGCTGTTTTTT. Looking up the rest from reference TRBV3-1 and TRBJ2-2 gives the full variable domain: DTAVSQTPKYLVTQMGNDKSIKCEQNLGHDTMYWYKQDSKKFLKIMFSYNNKELIINETVPNRFSPKSPDKAHLNLHINSLELGDSAVYFCASSPFIGQRAGELFFGEGSRLTVL.

The rearrangement joins TRBV7-6 to TRBJ1-4; 7 bases are shared with TRBD1. The CDR3 consists of 14 residues. Germline V CDR1 and CDR2: SGHVS, FNYEAQ. The V and J ends lost 5 bases and 6 bases, in that order; junction bases with no gene match: 6. The CDR3 DNA follows: TGTGCCAGCAGCCGAGACAGGGTGGATGAAAAACTGTTTTTT. The encoded protein is CASSRDRVDEKLFF.

This clonotype was observed a handful of times. The V gene is TRBV29-1, the J gene TRBJ2-5; 7 nucleotides align to TRBD1. Germline CDR1 and CDR2: SQVTM and ANQGSEA. The CDR3 covers 13 residues. V shed 7 bases, J shed 0 bases, and the junction held 5 bases outside the gene matches. This chain's CDR3 is CSGTGTDQETQYF. CDR3 bases: TGCAGCGGGACGGGGACAGACCAAGAGACCCAGTACTTC.

The gene calls are TRBV6-6 and TRBJ2-1; no reliable D call. This CDR3 region has 14 residues. Germline-derived CDR1 and CDR2 are MNHNY and SVGAGI (reference sequence). V gave up 2 bases and J gave up 4 bases, with 9 bases separating them. The DNA of the CDR3 is TGTGCCAGCAGTTACAACTCCAGATACAATGAGCAGTTCTTC. This gives the protein CASSYNSRYNEQFF.

This clonotype was seen only a few times. The chain employs TRBV6-4 and TRBJ2-1; D gene ambiguous. The germline V and J ends were trimmed by 5 bases and 5 bases, with 16 bases remaining between them. Germline-derived CDR1 and CDR2 are MRHNA and SNTAGT. This CDR3 is built from 15 residues. CDR3 protein: CASSYEHTLNNEQFF. The CDR3 DNA sequence: TGTGCCAGCAGTTATGAGCATACCTTGAACAATGAGCAGTTCTTC.

The chain links TRBV20-1 to TRBJ2-7; 10 bases are a match to TRBD2. CDR3 length: 13 amino acids. Trimming took 5 bases from V and 4 from J; bases not matched to a gene: 5. CDR1 and CDR2 from the germline V gene are DFQATT and SNEGSKA (reference sequence). The CDR3: CSASSGSAYEQYF. CDR3 nucleotides: TGCAGTGCTTCTAGCGGGAGTGCGTACGAGCAGTACTTC.

This rearrangement joins TRBV7-3 to TRBJ2-4, with D maybe TRBD1 (6 bases). Germline values: CDR1 SGHTA, CDR2 FQGTGA. Trimming shortened V by 2 bases and J by 8 bases, and 13 bases separated the two germline ends. CDR3 size: 14 residues. CDR3: CASSLLGQGDIQYF. The CDR3 nucleotides read TGTGCCAGCAGCTTATTGGGACAAGGGGACATTCAGTACTTC.

There are a few counts of this clonotype. This chain connects TRBV10-3 to TRBJ2-7; no definite D call. V was shortened by 5 bases and J by 2 bases, with 16 bases between the two germline ends. The CDR3 has 15 amino acids. Germline V lookup: CDR1 ENHRY, CDR2 SYGVKD. The CDR3 DNA follows: TGTGCCATCAGTAAAGAATTACAGATAACCTACGAGCAGTACTTC. It specifies CAISKELQITYEQYF.

The J gene is TRBJ2-7, the V gene TRBV7-6, with D perhaps assigned TRBD1 or TRBD2 (5 bases each). CDR1 and CDR2 from the germline V gene are SGHVS and FNYEAQ. There are 17 residues in the CDR3. The V and J ends lost 2 bases and 5 bases respectively, with 22 bases between them. CDR3 sequence reads: CASSLTGTDEISDEQYF. In DNA form, the CDR3 reads TGTGCCAGCAGCTTAACGGGGACGGATGAAATATCGGACGAGCAGTACTTC.

The sample holds a few counts of this clonotype. The rearrangement links TRBV11-3 to TRBJ2-5, with D unresolved. The end of the DNA is better explained by TRBJ2-7, so the J call may be wrong. The length of the CDR3 is 13 residues. Germline V CDR1 and CDR2: SGHNT, YENEEA. In nucleotides, the CDR3 is TGTGCCAGCAGCTTAGCCTCATCATCCGAGCAGTACTTC. It is translated as CASSLASSSEQYF.

The chain couples TRBV12-3 or TRBV12-4 to TRBJ2-4, with 11 positions matching TRBD2. The J segment lost 4 bases and the V segment lost 3 bases, leaving 5 bases of the junction unmatched. The CDR3 contains 16 residues. The CDR3 loop is CASSLAVAGGKNIQYF. DNA for the CDR3: TGTGCCAGCAGTTTGGCGGTAGCGGGAGGGAAAAACATTCAGTACTTC.

The CDR3 nucleotides read TGTGCCAGCAGCCCATTTAGCGGGCTAGAGCAGTTCTTC. Residues: CASSPFSGLEQFF. The V gene is TRBV6-1, the J gene TRBJ2-1; 7 bases are shared with TRBD2. The CDR3 has 13 residues. The J segment lost 10 bases and the V segment lost 6 bases, leaving 9 bases of the junction unmatched. Germline V gene data show CDR1 as MNHNS and CDR2 as SASEGT.

A few counts support this clonotype. The rearrangement links TRBV2 to TRBJ2-4; D might be TRBD1 (5 bases). CDR3 length: 16 residues. Trimming took 5 bases from V and 4 from J, leaving 18 bases between them. Germline V CDR1 and CDR2: SNHLY, FYNNEI. CDR3: CASSNFQSGNKNIQYF. The CDR3 region has the DNA TGTGCCAGCAGTAACTTTCAGTCAGGGAATAAAAACATTCAGTACTTC.